Listed below are T cell receptor beta chains from one sample, sequenced in a study of T cell repertoires in cytomegalovirus infection. One entry per CDR3 protein results from TCRdb running MiXCR on the reads. This table has about 450,000 distinct CDR3 sequences, 25% to 40% appearing once. The sample comprised PBMCs. The receptors come from a human donor in good health (CMV status not recorded). Some clones in this sample may be carry-over from other donors' samples. The CDR3 runs from the conserved cysteine through the conserved F or W. D genes are given only for firm matches. Size is stated for part of the rows, as once, few or many counts, or as a class when the clone is expanded.

J,length,size,V,D,CDR3,DNA
TRBJ1-6,16,many,TRBV7-6,NA,CASSPNGDAYNSPLHF,TGTGCCAGCAGCCCTAACGGGGATGCCTATAATTCACCCCTCCACTTT
TRBJ1-2,16,few,TRBV28,TRBD1,CASSSMDRGEVDGYTF,TGTGCCAGCAGTTCCATGGACAGGGGGGAGGTGGATGGCTACACCTTC
TRBJ2-3,16,NA,TRBV7-9,NA,CASSLIPSGPPDTQYF,TGTGCCAGCAGCTTAATTCCGTCGGGGCCGCCAGATACGCAGTATTTT
TRBJ1-1,15,NA,TRBV2,NA,CASSDDGALNTEAFF,TGTGCCAGCAGTGACGACGGGGCTCTGAACACTGAAGCTTTCTTT
TRBJ1-5,14,NA,TRBV6-2/TRBV6-3,NA,CASSYSGHPQPQHF,TGTGCCAGCAGTTACTCGGGTCATCCCCAGCCCCAGCATTTT
TRBJ1-5,15,few,TRBV5-1,NA,CASSLVAGSDQPQHF,TGCGCCAGCAGCTTGGTCGCGGGTTCGGATCAGCCCCAGCATTTT
TRBJ2-2,14,NA,TRBV2,NA,CASTQAEVTGELFF,TGTGCCAGCACTCAAGCGGAGGTGACCGGGGAGCTGTTTTTT
TRBJ2-1,19,NA,TRBV7-9,TRBD2,CASSQYVPGLAGEDNEQFF,TGTGCCAGCAGCCAATATGTCCCGGGACTAGCGGGGGAGGACAATGAGCAGTTCTTC
TRBJ1-2,13,NA,TRBV28,NA,CASSLQGLTGYTF,TGTGCCAGCAGTTTACAGGGTTTGACGGGCTACACCTTC
TRBJ1-2,11,few,TRBV6-5,NA,CASSRGSFYTF,TGTGCCAGCAGTCGCGGATCCTTCTACACCTTC
TRBJ2-3,13,NA,TRBV20-1,NA,CSARQGTTDTQYF,TGCAGTGCTAGACAGGGGACCACAGATACGCAGTATTTT
TRBJ2-3,14,few,TRBV11-2,TRBD1,CASRSGQRPDTQYF,TGTGCCAGCAGATCGGGACAGCGACCAGATACGCAGTATTTT
TRBJ2-5,14,few,TRBV5-6,NA,CASSSRASQETQYF,TGTGCCAGCAGCTCGAGGGCTAGTCAAGAGACCCAGTACTTC
TRBJ2-7,15,NA,TRBV7-6,TRBD1,CASSLATGTEYEQYF,TGTGCCAGCAGCTTAGCAACCGGGACAGAATACGAGCAGTACTTC
TRBJ1-6,16,NA,TRBV27,NA,CASSGPGWGPDSPLHF,TGTGCCAGCAGTGGACCTGGGTGGGGGCCTGATTCACCCCTCCACTTT
TRBJ1-1,15,NA,TRBV28,NA,CASSLWEEMNTEAFF,TGTGCCAGCAGTTTGTGGGAGGAGATGAACACTGAAGCTTTCTTT
TRBJ1-2,14,many,TRBV7-2,NA,CASSLGGVNYGYTF,TGTGCCAGCAGCTTAGGGGGGGTGAACTATGGCTACACCTTC
TRBJ1-6,12,NA,TRBV19,NA,CASSPDVVPLHF,TGTGCCAGTAGTCCGGACGTCGTGCCCCTCCACTTT
TRBJ1-1,14,NA,TRBV20-1,TRBD1,CSARGTGGDTEAFF,TGCAGTGCTAGGGGGACAGGGGGGGACACTGAAGCTTTCTTT
TRBJ1-1,12,NA,TRBV7-9,NA,CASSPRDTEAFF,TGTGCCAGCAGCCCCAGGGACACTGAAGCTTTCTTT
TRBJ2-3,17,few,TRBV7-2,NA,CASSFIGRGGGTDTQYF,TGTGCCAGCAGCTTCATCGGCAGGGGGGGGGGCACAGATACGCAGTATTTT
TRBJ2-1,14,NA,TRBV7-1,TRBD1,CASSSGTGLDEQFF,TGTGCCAGCAGCTCCGGGACAGGGTTGGATGAGCAGTTCTTC
TRBJ1-3,15,NA,TRBV19,NA,CASSIPGHSGNTIYF,TGTGCCAGTAGTATTCCCGGGCACTCTGGAAACACCATATATTTT
TRBJ1-2,14,NA,TRBV6-2/TRBV6-3,NA,CASSYSPRGDGYTF,TGTGCCAGCAGTTACTCACCGAGGGGAGATGGCTACACCTTC
TRBJ2-1,16,once,TRBV19,NA,CASSFNRENPHNEQFF,TGTGCCAGTAGTTTCAACAGGGAAAATCCCCACAATGAGCAGTTCTTC
TRBJ2-5,13,NA,TRBV11-2,NA,CASSLIQQETQYF,TGTGCCAGCAGCTTAATACAGCAGGAGACCCAGTACTTC
TRBJ2-7,14,many,TRBV6-1,NA,CASSVRTGPYEQYF,TGTGCCAGCAGTGTTAGGACTGGTCCCTACGAGCAGTACTTC
TRBJ2-7,16,NA,TRBV2,TRBD1,CASSEYFGQGSYEQYF,TGTGCCAGCAGTGAATACTTCGGACAGGGGTCCTACGAGCAGTACTTC
TRBJ2-3,17,NA,TRBV4-2,TRBD2,CASSLTSGGAGGDTQYF,TGTGCCAGCAGCCTGACTAGCGGGGGGGCCGGAGGAGATACGCAGTATTTT
TRBJ1-1,16,many,TRBV7-2,NA,CASSSFRIRPNTEAFF,TGTGCCAGCAGCTCCTTTAGGATCAGACCGAACACTGAAGCTTTCTTT
TRBJ2-5,15,NA,TRBV20-1,TRBD2,CSARDLAGAEETQYF,TGCAGTGCTAGAGATCTAGCGGGGGCGGAAGAGACCCAGTACTTC
TRBJ2-7,18,few,TRBV7-6,NA,CASSEASLFRVGPYEQYF,TGTGCCAGCAGCGAGGCCAGTCTGTTCCGTGTGGGGCCCTACGAGCAGTACTTC
TRBJ2-7,14,NA,TRBV7-2,TRBD2,CASRISGGAYEQYF,TGTGCCAGCAGGATTAGCGGGGGGGCGTACGAGCAGTACTTC
TRBJ1-2,13,few,TRBV19,NA,CASSIPAANGYTF,TGTGCCAGTAGTATCCCGGCTGCGAATGGCTACACCTTC
TRBJ2-3,17,few,TRBV7-6,TRBD2,CASSSPLAGGNTDTQYF,TGTGCCAGCAGCTCCCCTTTAGCGGGGGGAAACACAGATACGCAGTATTTT
TRBJ2-1,14,few,TRBV11-2,NA,CASSTWDENNEQFF,TGTGCCAGCAGCACGTGGGACGAAAACAATGAGCAGTTCTTC
TRBJ1-2,13,NA,TRBV27,TRBD1,CASRSGGSYGYTF,TGTGCCAGCAGATCAGGGGGCTCCTATGGCTACACCTTC
TRBJ2-3,13,NA,TRBV20-1,TRBD2,CSAPGSGGDTQYF,TGCAGTGCTCCCGGTTCGGGAGGAGATACGCAGTATTTT
TRBJ2-7,14,NA,TRBV4-3,NA,CASSLLRSSYEQYF,TGCGCCAGCAGCCTTCTCAGGAGCTCCTACGAGCAGTACTTC
TRBJ1-2,15,once,TRBV4-1,TRBD1,CASSDVVTGGYGYTF,TGCGCCAGCAGCGATGTGGTGACAGGGGGCTATGGCTACACCTTC
TRBJ1-5,13,NA,TRBV19,NA,CASIGENNQPQHF,TGTGCCAGCATCGGGGAAAACAATCAGCCCCAGCATTTT
TRBJ1-5,17,few,TRBV2,NA,CASSVERTMNSNQPQHF,TGTGCCAGCAGTGTTGAGAGGACAATGAATAGCAATCAGCCCCAGCATTTT
TRBJ1-6,14,many,TRBV12-3/TRBV12-4,NA,CASSLVWRGSPLHF,TGTGCCAGCAGTTTAGTATGGCGGGGTTCACCCCTCCACTTT